The 10 T cell receptor beta chains below were found in one sample sequenced in a study of regulatory T cells in long-lasting Graves disease. The time point was: newly diagnosed GD, antithyroid drugs for less than 3 months. Making the TCR library involved RNA that had been extracted from PBMCs. Construction of TCR beta libraries relied on iRepertoire HTBI primers and on Arm-PCR targeting CDR3 regions. One entry per CDR3 protein results from TCRdb running MiXCR on the multiplex PCR reads. The table records 620,000 or so distinct CDR3 sequences, around 15% of them present only once. These same data were also listed under a study on T cells in Graves' hyperthyroidism and ophthalmopathy.

This specimen was peripheral blood mononuclear cells (PBMCs), taken at new diagnosis, from a patient treated with antithyroid drugs. These TCRs come from a woman in her 30s with Graves disease.

The chain links TRBV27 to TRBJ2-5, with 7 bases fitting TRBD1. Trimming removed 6 bases from V and 5 bases from J; junction bases left unmatched: 9. Looked up from germline, CDR1 is MNHEY and CDR2 is SMNVEV (reference sequence). This CDR3 has 14 amino acids. CDR3 loop: CASRTGQVQETQYF. CDR3 coding DNA: TGTGCCAGCAGGACCGGACAGGTTCAGGAGACCCAGTACTTC.

This clonotype was detected many times. The V gene is TRBV3-1, the J gene TRBJ1-5; the D gene is possibly TRBD1 (6 bases). Germline V lookup: CDR1 LGHDT, CDR2 YNNKEL (reference sequence). The CDR3 loop spans 13 amino acids. Trimming pared 1 base from V and 9 bases from J, leaving 10 bases between. This CDR3 is CASSQVRGPPQHF. The CDR3 nucleotides are TGTGCCAGCAGCCAAGTCAGGGGTCCGCCCCAGCATTTT.

In this sample, this clonotype turned up a few times. The J gene is TRBJ2-1, the V gene TRBV20-1, with a weak D call TRBD2 (6 bases). This CDR3 spans 16 amino acids. V gave up 3 bases and J gave up 4 bases, with 19 bases separating them. Germline assignment: CDR1 DFQATT and CDR2 SNEGSKA (reference sequence). The DNA of the CDR3 is TGCAGTGCTAGGAAGGCTATAGCGGTTACATACAATGAGCAGTTCTTC. It is translated as CSARKAIAVTYNEQFF.

The sample holds many counts of this clonotype. The rearrangement joins TRBV19 to TRBJ2-1, with D perhaps matching TRBD2 (5 bases). V was clipped by 0 bases and J by 7 bases, with 13 bases between them. From germline, CDR1 is LNHDA and CDR2 SQIVND (reference sequence). This CDR3 has 15 amino acids. CDR3 in amino acids: CASSIDPTSWNEQFF. In nucleotides, the CDR3 is TGTGCCAGTAGTATAGATCCAACTAGTTGGAATGAGCAGTTCTTC.

The chain employs TRBV6-2 or TRBV6-3 and TRBJ2-1; 10 bases are a match to TRBD2. Losses at the gene ends were 4 bases for V and 7 bases for J; bases not matched to a gene: 10. Germline loops: CDR1 MNHEY, CDR2 SVGEGT. This CDR3 region has 16 residues. CDR3 sequence (DNA): TGTGCCAGCAGTTCGGGGCTAGCGGGAGTGCGAAATGAGCAGTTCTTC. Translating it yields CASSSGLAGVRNEQFF.

This clonotype was recorded a few times. The chain employs TRBV7-9 and TRBJ2-5, with 7 bases matching TRBD2. Germline-derived CDR1 and CDR2 are SEHNR and FQNEAQ (reference sequence). V was pared by 1 base and J by 2 bases, with 7 bases of the junction left unmatched. The CDR3 covers 16 residues. CDR3 sequence (DNA): TGTGCCAGCAGCTTAGGCTACGCGGGAGCGCAAGAGACCCAGTACTTC. Its protein product is CASSLGYAGAQETQYF.

This clonotype was detected a few times. The CDR3 ends on some other residue instead of the conserved phenylalanine or tryptophan, so this is likely a read error. This chain joins TRBV9 and TRBJ1-4; D may be TRBD1 (6 bases). Germline-derived CDR1 and CDR2 are SGDLS and YYNGEE. CDR3 length equals 15 residues. The V end lost 4 bases, the J end lost 4 bases, and 14 bases lay between the germline ends. This CDR3 is CASSPHGTRNEKLFS. The CDR3 DNA reads as TGTGCCAGCAGCCCCCACGGGACACGTAATGAAAAACTGTTTTCT.

The table lists this clonotype with a few counts. The chain is built from TRBV29-1 and TRBJ2-7; the match to TRBD1 covers 7 bases. Germline values: CDR1 SQVTM, CDR2 ANQGSEA. The CDR3 totals 13 residues. The junction had 9 bases not matched to a gene; V was cut back by 6 bases and J by 4 bases. CDR3 residues: CSVSRGIGYEQYF. In nucleotides, the CDR3 is TGCAGCGTCTCCAGGGGGATCGGTTACGAGCAGTACTTC.

Regarding this clonotype: A read error is likely, as this CDR3 ends without the conserved phenylalanine or tryptophan. The rearrangement joins TRBV7-9 to TRBJ1-1; 9 nucleotides line up with TRBD1. The length of the CDR3 is 16 residues. V shed 2 bases and J 5 bases; nucleotides not matched to a gene: 9. CDR1 and CDR2 from the germline V gene are SEHNR and FQNEAQ (reference sequence). CDR3 amino acids: CASSLLSGTGWTEAFL. In nucleotides, the CDR3 is TGTGCCAGCAGCTTACTCTCCGGGACAGGGTGGACTGAAGCTTTCCTT.

The chain joins TRBV10-3 to TRBJ2-3; 7 positions agree with TRBD2. V trimming: 3 bases; J trimming: 2 bases; junction bases outside the gene matches: 8. There are 16 residues in the CDR3. Germline V gene sequence: CDR1 ENHRY, CDR2 SYGVKD. In nucleotides, the CDR3 is TGTGCCATCAGTGATCCTACTAGCGCCTACACAGATACGCAGTATTTT. Amino acid sequence: CAISDPTSAYTDTQYF.